The 15 T cell receptor beta chains below come from one sample, sequenced in a study of T cell responses to AZD1222 COVID-19 vaccine. Repertoires were generated with immunoSEQ multiplex PCR, while TCRdb's copy carries only in-frame clones and drops some. This sample has some 120,000 clones, with about 90% found just once. The sequenced sample was peripheral blood, obtained 28 days after the second AZD1222 dose. The receptors shown here come from an adult who received the AZD1222 COVID-19 vaccine.

The chain recombines TRBV9 with TRBJ1-3; D remains unclear. V lost 0 bases and J 5 bases, leaving 9 bases between the germline ends. This CDR3 contains 14 residues. Germline loops: CDR1 SGDLS, CDR2 YYNGEE. The CDR3 DNA is TGTGCCAGCAGCGTAGATATCAGTCGAAACACCATATATTTT. It translates to CASSVDISRNTIYF.

This sequence joins TRBV5-1 and TRBJ1-2, with 7 nucleotides matching TRBD1. Germline values: CDR1 SGHRS, CDR2 YFSETQ. This CDR3 is built from 15 residues. The V segment lost 3 bases and the J segment 1 base; nucleotides outside the gene matches: 6. The CDR3 region is CASSSRDRYNYGYTF. DNA for the CDR3: TGCGCCAGCAGCTCCCGGGACAGATATAACTATGGCTACACCTTC.

V gene TRBV28 combines with J gene TRBJ2-3; D might be TRBD1 (7 bases). Germline V gene data show CDR1 as MDHEN and CDR2 as SYDVKM. Trimming stripped 6 bases from V and 0 bases from J, with 16 bases between. The CDR3 consists of 16 residues. CDR3 loop: CASSYSRGDSTDTQYF. CDR3 coding DNA: TGTGCCAGCAGCTACTCCAGGGGGGATAGCACAGATACGCAGTATTTT.

The chain is built from TRBV6-1 and TRBJ2-7; D may be TRBD2 (6 bases). Germline lookup yields CDR1 MNHNS and CDR2 SASEGT. Trimming removed 3 bases from V and 3 bases from J, with 9 bases in between. This CDR3 region has 13 residues. CDR3 sequence: CASSDGTLYEQYF. The CDR3 DNA is TGTGCCAGCAGTGATGGGACTCTCTACGAGCAGTACTTC.

The rearrangement uses TRBV9 and TRBJ1-2, with D possibly being TRBD1 (5 bases). Germline lookup yields CDR1 SGDLS and CDR2 YYNGEE. CDR3 length: 13 amino acids. Trimming stripped 5 bases from V and 0 bases from J, with 8 bases between. The CDR3 nucleotides are TGTGCCAGCAGTCGACAGTCTAACTATGGCTACACCTTC. Translation gives CASSRQSNYGYTF.

The rearrangement uses TRBV7-9 and TRBJ1-1, with 7 bases fitting TRBD1. Germline CDR1 and CDR2: SEHNR and FQNEAQ (reference sequence). The ends lost 1 base at V and 5 bases at J; junction bases unmatched: 4. This CDR3 is built from 14 residues. CDR3 loop: CASSLGQGWTEAFF. Here the CDR3 DNA reads TGTGCCAGCAGCTTAGGACAGGGATGGACTGAAGCTTTCTTT.

The chain recombines TRBV7-2 with TRBJ1-2; a weak D match, TRBD1 (5 bases). The germline V gene encodes CDR1 SGHTA and CDR2 FQGNSA. The CDR3 totals 15 residues. V gave up 3 bases and J gave up 0 bases, with 11 bases separating them. CDR3 protein: CASSLSGGTNYGYTF. The CDR3 nucleotides read TGTGCCAGCAGCTTGTCCGGGGGGACTAACTATGGCTACACCTTC.

This chain uses TRBV28 with TRBJ1-1; the match to TRBD1 covers 7 bases. After removal of 3 bases from V and 4 bases from J, the junction contained 11 bases not matched to a gene. This CDR3 region has 16 residues. Germline values: CDR1 MDHEN, CDR2 SYDVKM. CDR3 in amino acids: CASSFRWKTGITEAFF. The CDR3 DNA reads as TGTGCCAGCAGTTTCCGATGGAAGACAGGGATCACTGAAGCTTTCTTT.

The chain joins TRBV29-1 to TRBJ1-2; D uncertain. CDR3 size: 12 residues. Germline values: CDR1 SQVTM, CDR2 ANQGSEA. The V end was cut by 7 bases, the J end by 4 bases, with 13 bases between. The CDR3 region has the DNA TGCAGCGCGGTGGCGGCCCGCTATGGCTACACCTTC. Translating gives CSAVAARYGYTF.

The chain couples TRBV6-5 to TRBJ1-2; TRBD1 matches at 10 bases. The CDR3 spans 15 residues. After removal of 4 bases from V and 6 bases from J, the junction contained 8 bases not matched to a gene. From germline, CDR1 is MNHEY and CDR2 SVGAGI. The CDR3 region is CASSSLGTGENGYTF. As DNA, the CDR3 is TGTGCCAGCAGTTCCCTCGGGACAGGGGAGAATGGCTACACCTTC.

This clone was recorded only once. The chain couples TRBV9 to TRBJ2-1; 7 positions agree with TRBD1. The CDR3 is 12 residues long. The germline gives CDR1 SGDLS, CDR2 YYNGEE. V lost 6 bases to trimming and J lost 6 bases; unmatched junction nucleotides: 3. The CDR3 is CASTRDSNEQFF. In DNA form, the CDR3 reads TGTGCCAGCACCCGGGACAGCAATGAGCAGTTCTTC.

The genes are TRBV19 and TRBJ1-2, with D uncertain. V was trimmed by 1 base and J by 9 bases, leaving 15 bases between them. Germline V gene lookup returns CDR1 LNHDA and CDR2 SQIVND (reference sequence). This CDR3 has 14 residues. The CDR3 bases are TGTGCCAGTAGTATAGGAACGGAGTCGGGAAGCTACACCTTC. Amino acids: CASSIGTESGSYTF.

The J gene is TRBJ2-7, the V gene TRBV19; a possible D gene is TRBD1 (6 bases). The germline gives CDR1 LNHDA, CDR2 SQIVND (reference sequence). The CDR3 covers 17 residues. Trimming cost V 4 bases and J 0 bases, with 19 bases left between them. In nucleotides, the CDR3 is TGTGCCAGTAGTACCGGCGTAAACAGACAGGTCTCCTACGAGCAGTACTTC. Protein product: CASSTGVNRQVSYEQYF.

This CDR3 is CASSQDRTEQYF. The DNA of the CDR3 is TGCGCCAGCAGCCAAGATAGGACAGAGCAGTACTTC. The chain joins TRBV4-1 to TRBJ2-7; D may be TRBD1 (5 bases). The V gene lost 0 bases and the J gene lost 7 bases, with 7 bases spanning the gap. Germline lookup yields CDR1 MGHRA and CDR2 YSYEKL. CDR3 length: 12 amino acids.

The chain joins TRBV29-1 to TRBJ2-5; no firm D call. The CDR3 runs to 9 residues. The germline V gene encodes CDR1 SQVTM and CDR2 ANQGSEA. V lost 3 bases to trimming and J lost 6 bases, with 2 bases between them. The CDR3 region is CSVDQTQYF. Written as DNA, the CDR3 is TGCAGCGTTGACCAGACCCAGTACTTC.